Listed below are T cell receptor beta chains from one sample, sequenced in a study of shared clonotypes between healthy human individuals. Using immunoSEQ multiplex PCR, the repertoire was profiled, and TCRdb retains in-frame clones only, with some absent. The sample records some 1,600,000 clones, around 98% being singletons. The sample comprised naive CD4+ T cells sorted from blood. Receptor source: a man aged 25 to 40 in good health. The CDR3 runs from the conserved cysteine through the conserved F or W. D genes are given only for firm matches. For some rows the clone size is stated as once, few or many, or as a class when expanded; others skip it.

V gene	J gene	clone size	D gene	CDR3 protein	CDR3 DNA
TRBV5-1	TRBJ2-3	NA	TRBD1	CASSLGQGVSAKYF	TGCGCCAGCAGCTTGGGACAGGGGGTATCCGCGAAGTATTTT
TRBV5-8	TRBJ2-1	once	TRBD1	CASTIRTGNNEQFF	TGTGCCAGCACAATACGGACAGGCAACAATGAGCAGTTCTTC
TRBV5-6	TRBJ2-7	NA	NA	CASSLSTGSFYEQYF	TGTGCCAGCAGCCTCTCAACGGGAAGTTTCTACGAGCAGTACTTC
TRBV5-1	TRBJ2-5	NA	NA	CASSVGRYQETQYF	TGCGCCAGCAGCGTGGGTCGGTACCAAGAGACCCAGTACTTC
TRBV25-1	TRBJ2-1	NA	NA	CASSEAAGWARDEQFF	TGTGCCAGCAGTGAAGCCGCAGGGTGGGCCCGCGATGAGCAGTTCTTC
TRBV27	TRBJ1-2	NA	NA	CASSFALGTTHGYTF	TGTGCCAGCAGTTTTGCCCTCGGGACAACCCATGGCTACACCTTC
TRBV30	TRBJ2-5	NA	NA	CAWSVPAVPETQYF	TGTGCCTGGAGTGTACCAGCCGTCCCCGAGACCCAGTACTTC
TRBV14	TRBJ1-2	NA	NA	CASSQDLGGGPYGYTF	TGTGCCAGCAGCCAAGATCTTGGAGGGGGGCCCTATGGCTACACCTTC
TRBV5-1	TRBJ2-7	NA	TRBD1	CASSSGTEVYEQYF	TGCGCCAGCAGCTCCGGGACAGAGGTTTACGAGCAGTACTTC
TRBV11-3	TRBJ2-6	NA	TRBD1	CASSPRQGSGANVLTF	TGTGCCAGCAGCCCGAGACAGGGCTCAGGGGCCAACGTCCTGACTTTC
TRBV14	TRBJ2-5	NA	NA	CASSQIRGLETQYF	TGTGCCAGCAGCCAAATCCGGGGGCTGGAGACCCAGTACTTC
TRBV11-1	TRBJ2-2	NA	NA	CASSLTLDSTGELFF	TGTGCCAGCAGCTTAACCTTGGACAGCACCGGGGAGCTGTTTTTT
TRBV18	TRBJ2-7	NA	TRBD2	CASSPNPGRVEQYF	TGTGCCAGCTCACCGAATCCCGGGAGGGTCGAGCAGTACTTC
TRBV7-8	TRBJ1-5	NA	TRBD1	CASSPMDRDQHF	TGTGCCAGCAGCCCCATGGACAGGGACCAGCATTTT
TRBV7-6	TRBJ1-2	NA	TRBD1	CASSLRTGGVYGYTF	TGTGCCAGCAGCCTTCGGACAGGGGGCGTCTATGGCTACACCTTC
TRBV30	TRBJ2-1	once	TRBD2	CAWSAGLGPYEQFF	TGTGCCTGGAGTGCGGGACTAGGCCCCTATGAGCAGTTCTTC
TRBV19	TRBJ2-2	NA	NA	CASSKGRVGELFF	TGTGCCAGTAGTAAGGGCCGGGTCGGGGAGCTGTTTTTT
TRBV29-1	TRBJ2-7	NA	TRBD1	CSAGRTGYHEQYF	TGCAGCGCGGGTCGGACAGGGTACCACGAGCAGTACTTC
TRBV5-1	TRBJ2-3	NA	TRBD2	CASSLASGSTDTQYF	TGCGCCAGCAGCTTGGCTAGCGGCAGCACAGATACGCAGTATTTT
TRBV28	TRBJ2-2	NA	NA	CASTSPPGTGELFF	TGTGCCAGCACCTCCCCACCAGGGACCGGGGAGCTGTTTTTT
TRBV4-3	TRBJ2-2	NA	TRBD2	CASSQVGLAVNTGELFF	TGCGCCAGCAGCCAAGTGGGACTAGCGGTGAACACCGGGGAGCTGTTTTTT
TRBV6-5	TRBJ2-1	NA	TRBD2	CASSSSSGPTNEQFF	TGTGCCAGCAGTAGTTCTAGCGGGCCGACGAATGAGCAGTTCTTC
TRBV14	TRBJ1-2	NA	TRBD1	CASSFLDPTRWATGGKGYTF	TGTGCCAGCAGCTTCCTAGACCCAACAAGATGGGCCACAGGGGGCAAGGGCTACACCTTC
TRBV9	TRBJ2-6	NA	NA	CASSSGPPLSGANVLTF	TGTGCCAGCAGCTCCGGGCCTCCTCTCTCTGGGGCCAACGTCCTGACTTTC
TRBV7-6	TRBJ2-1	NA	TRBD2	CASSSPSGRVYNEQFF	TGTGCCAGCAGCTCCCCTAGCGGGAGGGTCTACAATGAGCAGTTCTTC
TRBV18	TRBJ1-3	NA	NA	CASSPTAPGSGNTIYF	TGTGCCAGCTCACCAACCGCTCCGGGTTCTGGAAACACCATATATTTT
TRBV7-2	TRBJ1-2	NA	NA	CASSLELGGPYGYTF	TGTGCCAGCAGCTTAGAGCTAGGGGGACCCTATGGCTACACCTTC
TRBV10-1	TRBJ2-1	NA	NA	CASSDYQVGTYNEQFF	TGCGCCAGCAGTGATTACCAGGTGGGCACCTACAATGAGCAGTTCTTC
TRBV6-1	TRBJ1-2	NA	NA	CASSVAFNYGYTF	TGTGCCAGCAGTGTTGCTTTTAACTATGGCTACACCTTC
TRBV6-1	TRBJ2-1	NA	NA	CASGHEQFF	TGTGCCAGCGGGCATGAGCAGTTCTTC
TRBV25-1	TRBJ2-5	once	TRBD1	CASSRQGMAQETQYF	TGTGCCAGCAGCCGACAGGGGATGGCTCAAGAGACCCAGTACTTC
TRBV11-2	TRBJ2-1	NA	TRBD2	CASSPPGLGSYNEQFF	TGTGCCAGCAGTCCTCCGGGACTAGGCTCCTACAATGAGCAGTTCTTC
TRBV15	TRBJ2-2	NA	NA	CATSSRGFVANTGELFF	TGTGCCACCAGCAGCAGGGGTTTTGTCGCGAACACCGGGGAGCTGTTTTTT
TRBV9	TRBJ2-2	NA	NA	CASSVSTSTGELFF	TGTGCCAGCAGCGTATCGACGTCCACCGGGGAGCTGTTTTTT
TRBV7-9	TRBJ2-7	NA	TRBD2	CASSRLAGDEQYF	TGTGCCAGCAGCCGACTAGCGGGAGATGAGCAGTACTTC
TRBV18	TRBJ2-3	NA	NA	CASSPLNGPSTDTQYF	TGTGCCAGCTCACCATTAAACGGGCCGAGCACAGATACGCAGTATTTT
TRBV27	TRBJ2-7	NA	NA	CASSSFLIGPRAYEQYF	TGTGCCAGCAGTTCCTTTTTGATCGGGCCCCGAGCCTACGAGCAGTACTTC
TRBV28	TRBJ2-5	NA	TRBD2	CASSDPRGRDLETQYF	TGTGCCAGCAGTGACCCCCGGGGGAGGGATCTCGAGACCCAGTACTTC
TRBV11-2	TRBJ2-1	NA	TRBD1	CASSPWDRGLHQFF	TGTGCCAGCAGCCCCTGGGACAGGGGGCTTCACCAGTTCTTC
TRBV27	TRBJ2-1	NA	TRBD2	CASGTSGRGEQFF	TGTGCCAGTGGGACTAGCGGGAGGGGTGAGCAGTTCTTC
TRBV28	TRBJ1-5	NA	NA	CASSLRGAAGPQHF	TGTGCCAGCAGTTTACGAGGGGCAGCGGGGCCCCAGCATTTT
TRBV18	TRBJ2-1	NA	TRBD2	CASSPIGAGRGYNEQFF	TGTGCCAGCTCACCGATCGGAGCGGGACGTGGCTACAATGAGCAGTTCTTC
TRBV9	TRBJ2-1	NA	TRBD1	CASSVRQGVNEQFF	TGTGCCAGCAGCGTTAGACAGGGGGTCAATGAGCAGTTCTTC
TRBV2	TRBJ2-3	NA	NA	CASNENTDTQYF	TGTGCCAGCAACGAGAACACAGATACGCAGTATTTT
TRBV7-9	TRBJ1-3	NA	NA	CASSFGTDSGNTIYF	TGTGCCAGCAGCTTCGGGACTGACTCTGGAAACACCATATATTTT
TRBV9	TRBJ1-2	NA	NA	CASSVSPLILGGDYGYTF	TGTGCCAGCAGCGTTTCCCCCCTAATTTTGGGGGGCGACTATGGCTACACCTTC
TRBV14	TRBJ2-7	NA	NA	CASSQVPYEQYF	TGTGCCAGCAGCCAGGTCCCCTACGAGCAGTACTTC
TRBV5-1	TRBJ1-5	NA	NA	CASSRGMNQPQHF	TGCGCCAGCAGCAGGGGAATGAATCAGCCCCAGCATTTT
TRBV5-1	TRBJ2-7	NA	NA	CASSLPDSMVSYEQYF	TGCGCCAGCAGCTTGCCCGACAGCATGGTCTCCTACGAGCAGTACTTC
TRBV14	TRBJ2-1	NA	TRBD2	CASSPGLARTYSYNEQFF	TGTGCCAGCAGCCCTGGACTAGCGAGAACTTACTCCTACAATGAGCAGTTCTTC
TRBV5-1	TRBJ2-1	NA	NA	CASSSSRASSYNEQFF	TGCGCCAGCAGCTCCTCCAGGGCATCATCCTACAATGAGCAGTTCTTC